The present T cell receptor beta chain was sequenced within a study of blood T cell repertoires in COVID-19. Across the whole study: COVID-19 samples from acute and convalescent phases originated in the United States, Italy and Spain. PBMCs, B-cell-depleted T cells, or T cells were the source of the cDNA or gDNA that made up the material.

V lost 5 bases to trimming and J lost 4 bases, with 5 bases between them. The germline V gene encodes CDR1 MNHEY and CDR2 SVGEGT. This CDR3 has 12 residues. Source study methods: Researchers report that nucleated cell counts were estimated from reference gene primer amplification. This table comes from immunoSEQ multiplex PCR, and its TCRdb copy is limited to in-frame clones, with some not included. D and trimming were read from the DNA, whereas the V and J calls and clone size are those reported in that table. The sample consists of some 380,000 clones, approximately 80% of them appearing once. V is TRBV6-2 or TRBV6-3 and J is TRBJ2-2, with a weak D call TRBD1 (5 bases). The material sequenced was peripheral blood. This sequence originates from a human donor with acute or convalescent COVID-19. The donor label of this sample is uncertain. The DNA of the CDR3 is TGTGCCAGCAGTAGGGGCACCGGGGAGCTGTTTTTT. Its translation is CASSRGTGELFF.